What follows are 20 T cell receptor beta chains derived from one specimen sequenced in a study of T cell clonality in common variable immunodeficiency. The assay was immunoSEQ multiplex PCR, and TCRdb's table has in-frame clones only and misses some. Singletons are absent from the sample, which has 35,000 to 50,000 clones. The sample consisted of peripheral blood mononuclear cells. These receptors were collected from a person aged 18 to 70 in good health.

This clone was counted ten times or more. The read ends 3 residues early relative to the CDR3; the germline J gene fills the gap. V usage is TRBV7-8 and J usage is TRBJ2-5; D remains ambiguous. V was shortened by 3 bases and J by 5 bases, with 13 bases between the two germline ends. This CDR3 spans 14 amino acids. Per germline, CDR1 SGHVS and CDR2 FQNEAQ. CDR3 residues: CASSFSALVETQYF. The CDR3 bases that were read are TGTGCCAGCAGCTTTTCAGCCCTAGTGGAGACC.

This clone was detected only a few times. Incomplete CDR3 DNA: TGTGCCAGTACCCAACCCAGAGGCAGTGAA. Its translation: CASTQPRGSE. The whole CDR3 sequence reads CASTQPRGSEAFF. This rearrangement joins TRBV19 to TRBJ1-1; D remains ambiguous. The CDR3 is cut off 3 residues early in the read; its end comes from the germline J gene. The germline V and J ends were trimmed by 7 bases and 7 bases, with 16 bases remaining between them. The germline V gene has CDR1 LNHDA and CDR2 SQIVND (reference sequence). This CDR3 has 13 amino acids.

This clone was observed at least ten times. The CDR3 end lies 3 residues beyond the end of the read and is filled in from the germline J gene. The V gene is TRBV28, the J gene TRBJ1-2, with TRBD1 matching over 9 bases. Germline loops: CDR1 MDHEN, CDR2 SYDVKM. With 10 bases clipped from V and 2 bases from J, the junction kept 11 bases outside the gene matches. CDR3 length equals 15 residues. This CDR3 is CATNRGRIRNYGYTF. Partial CDR3 DNA: TGTGCCACGAACAGGGGGCGAATAAGGAACTATGGC.

This clone was observed many times. Read coverage stops 3 residues before the CDR3 terminus; the germline J gene supplies the remainder. The genes are TRBV20-1 and TRBJ2-7; TRBD1 agrees at 9 bases. The CDR3 consists of 17 residues. After removal of 2 bases from V and 6 bases from J, the junction contained 17 bases not matched to a gene. Germline CDR1 reads DFQATT; CDR2 reads SNEGSKA (reference sequence). CDR3 bases read: TGCAGTGCTAGACTACTCGGACAGGGGCAGAAATCGGGCGAG. Its protein is CSARLLGQGQKSGE. In full, the CDR3 is CSARLLGQGQKSGEQYF.

The sample holds many counts of this clone. The read comes to an end 3 residues before the CDR3 does, leaving the germline J gene to fill in the end. The chain is built from TRBV7-2 and TRBJ1-1, with D possibly TRBD1 on 6 matching bases. Germline CDR1 and CDR2: SGHTA and FQGNSA. The germline V and J ends were trimmed by 1 base and 6 bases, with 12 bases remaining between them. The CDR3 totals 14 residues. The CDR3 is CASSLGRGRAEAFF. Partial CDR3 DNA: TGTGCCAGCAGCTTAGGGAGGGGGAGGGCTGAA.

This clone was observed many times. The read gets to within 3 residues of the CDR3 end, and the germline J gene fills in the rest. The chain joins TRBV28 to TRBJ2-7; TRBD1 agrees at 7 bases. Losses at the gene ends were 1 base for V and 0 bases for J; bases not matched to a gene: 3. The germline CDR1 and CDR2 sequences are MDHEN and SYDVKM. CDR3 length equals 15 residues. The CDR3 reads CASSLLGQSSYEQYF. CDR3 DNA, as far as it was read: TGTGCCAGCAGTTTATTGGGACAGAGCTCCTACGAG.

This clone appeared many times. The read ends 3 residues early relative to the CDR3; the germline J gene fills the gap. The V gene is TRBV10-3, the J gene TRBJ1-3; D not resolved. Trimming pared 4 bases from V and 0 bases from J, leaving 7 bases between. The CDR3 covers 14 residues. The germline CDR1 and CDR2 sequences are ENHRY and SYGVKD. The CDR3 sequence is CAISAHSSGNTIYF. CDR3 DNA, as far as it was read: TGTGCCATCAGTGCGCACAGCTCTGGAAACACC.

At least ten counts were recorded for this clone. The missing CDR3 end, 3 residues past where the read stops, is filled in from the germline J gene. J is TRBJ1-2 and V is TRBV6-2 or TRBV6-3; 10 positions match TRBD1. The germline V gene encodes CDR1 MNHEY and CDR2 SVGEGT. The CDR3 is 14 amino acids. V was clipped by 5 bases and J by 7 bases; unmatched bases: 7. The covered CDR3 bases are TGTGCCAGCAGTGCGACAGGGGGCAACGGTGGC. Protein: CASSATGGNGG. The whole CDR3 sequence is CASSATGGNGGYTF.

This clone was observed many times. The DNA ends 3 residues before the CDR3 does, and the rest of the CDR3 is filled in from the germline J gene. The V and J genes are TRBV7-6 and TRBJ2-3; 10 positions agree with TRBD2. CDR1 is SGHVS, CDR2 FNYEAQ, per germline. The CDR3 is 17 amino acids. J gave up 5 bases and V 4 bases, and 12 bases lay outside the gene matches. CDR3 bases read: TGTGCCAGCAGCTCGACCTCTAGCGGGGGTTCTGGAGATACG. Its protein is CASSSTSSGGSGDT. The full CDR3 protein reads CASSSTSSGGSGDTQYF.

This clone was counted ten times or more. The CDR3 goes on 3 residues after the read ends, and that part is filled in from the germline J gene. The chain carries TRBV20-1 and TRBJ2-3; 10 bases are a match to TRBD2. The CDR3 contains 14 residues. V trimming: 5 bases; J trimming: 1 base; junction bases outside the gene matches: 3. Germline lookup yields CDR1 DFQATT and CDR2 SNEGSKA (reference sequence). CDR3 sequence reads: CSARTSGGTDTQYF. Incomplete CDR3 DNA: TGCAGTGCTCGAACTAGCGGGGGCACAGATACG.

There are many counts of this clone. Sequencing ends 3 residues short of the CDR3 end; the germline J gene provides the rest. This sequence joins TRBV6-1 and TRBJ1-1; D unclear. Per germline, CDR1 MNHNS and CDR2 SASEGT. This CDR3 has 16 amino acids. V was trimmed by 3 bases and J by 3 bases, leaving 17 bases between them. The part of the CDR3 DNA that was read is TGTGCCAGCAGTGAGACAATACAGCCAGCGGACACTGAA. This translates into CASSETIQPADTE. The entire CDR3 protein is CASSETIQPADTEAFF.

This clone was counted ten times or more. The CDR3 end lies 3 residues beyond the end of the read and is filled in from the germline J gene. V is TRBV10-3 and J is TRBJ2-3, with D possibly being TRBD1 (5 bases). V was clipped by 3 bases and J by 2 bases, with 12 bases between them. The CDR3 consists of 15 residues. Germline V CDR1 and CDR2: ENHRY, SYGVKD. Partial CDR3 DNA: TGTGCCATCAGTGACGAAGTCAGGGACACAGATACG. The encoded protein is CAISDEVRDTDT. The full CDR3 protein reads CAISDEVRDTDTQYF.

Of note for this clone: One end of the junction fails to match germline, which may point to a read error. The read halts 3 residues ahead of the CDR3 end, with the missing end drawn from the germline J gene. The chain employs TRBV7-7 and TRBJ2-5; 10 positions match TRBD2. This CDR3 region has 17 residues. Germline CDR1 SSHAT, CDR2 FNYEAQ (reference sequence). The CDR3 protein is CASSLGEREGSQETQYF. The sequenced CDR3 bases are TGTGCTAGCAGCTTAGGCGAGCGGGAGGGATCTCAAGAGACC.

In this sample, this clone turned up many times. Sequencing ends 3 residues short of the CDR3 end; the germline J gene provides the rest. The V gene is TRBV15, the J gene TRBJ2-7; 8 bases match TRBD1. The CDR3 totals 16 residues. In germline, CDR1 is LNHNV, CDR2 YYDKDF (reference sequence). Trimming removed 0 bases from V and 2 bases from J; junction bases left unmatched: 6. The covered CDR3 bases are TGTGCCACCAGCAGAGAGAGACAGGGGACCCCCTACGAG. Amino acids: CATSRERQGTPYE. The CDR3 as a whole reads CATSRERQGTPYEQYF.

This clone was picked up many times. The read terminates 3 residues ahead of where the CDR3 ends, so the germline J gene completes it. V is TRBV6-4 and J is TRBJ2-3, with D uncertain. The CDR3 is 15 amino acids. V gave up 0 bases and J gave up 2 bases, with 9 bases separating them. CDR1 and CDR2 from the germline V gene are MRHNA and SNTAGT. CDR3 amino acids: CASSDSSTNTDTQYF. Partial CDR3 DNA: TGTGCCAGCAGTGACTCGAGCACGAACACAGATACG.

This clone appeared many times. From the germline J gene comes the end of the CDR3, since the read stops 3 residues before it. The chain couples TRBV13 to TRBJ1-2; 7 nucleotides match TRBD1. CDR3 length: 15 amino acids. Germline lookup yields CDR1 PRHDT and CDR2 FYEKMQ (reference sequence). V lost 2 bases, J lost 4 bases, and 7 bases stayed unmatched. The CDR3 loop is CASSLLQGIGYGYTF. The covered CDR3 bases are TGTGCCAGCAGCTTATTACAGGGGATCGGCTATGGC.

Many counts were recorded for this clone. The CDR3 extends 3 residues past the end of the read, so its final part is completed from the germline J gene. The V and J genes are TRBV20-1 and TRBJ1-6; D ambiguous. The germline V gene has CDR1 DFQATT and CDR2 SNEGSKA (reference sequence). The CDR3 is 13 amino acids. Trimming left V 6 bases short and J 10 bases short, with 16 bases between. The part of the CDR3 DNA that was read is TGCAGTGCCGTTCACCGGGTTGAATCACCC. It specifies CSAVHRVESP. From start to end, the CDR3 is CSAVHRVESPLHF.

This clone was recorded at least ten times. Sequencing ends 3 residues short of the CDR3 end; the germline J gene provides the rest. The rearrangement joins TRBV5-4 to TRBJ2-7; 7 bases are a match to TRBD1. The CDR3 consists of 14 residues. V lost 2 bases, J lost 6 bases, and 8 bases stayed unmatched. The V gene's germline CDR1 is SGHNT and CDR2 YYREEE (reference sequence). The CDR3 bases that were read are TGTGCCAGCAGCTTCAGGGGGAGTTCCCCCGAG. Translating it yields CASSFRGSSPE. The complete CDR3 protein is CASSFRGSSPEQYF.

This clone has a count of ten or more. The CDR3 end is not reached by the read, which stops 3 residues before it; the germline J gene fills it in. The chain is built from TRBV19 and TRBJ2-1; 9 positions match TRBD1. Looked up from germline, CDR1 is LNHDA and CDR2 is SQIVND (reference sequence). The junction had 5 bases not matched to a gene; V was cut back by 5 bases and J by 0 bases. The CDR3 covers 16 residues. CDR3 DNA (partial): TGTGCCAGTAGTTCTCGACAGGGGGGCTCCTACAATGAG. The encoded protein is CASSSRQGGSYNE. In full, the CDR3 reads CASSSRQGGSYNEQFF.

This clone was counted many times. The missing CDR3 end, 3 residues past where the read stops, is filled in from the germline J gene. The chain links TRBV9 to TRBJ1-2; D is ambiguous. The CDR3 spans 13 residues. CDR1 is SGDLS, CDR2 YYNGEE, per germline. The CDR3: CASSVVTGGGYTF. CDR3 bases read: TGTGCCAGCAGCGTAGTAACCGGCGGGGGC.